The 26 T cell receptor beta chains in this list originate from one sample, sequenced in a study of blood T cell repertoires in COVID-19. Sequencing used immunoSEQ multiplex PCR; TCRdb keeps in-frame clones, though not all of them. The sample has nearly 110,000 clones; about 64% are singletons. Material for sequencing was peripheral blood. The receptors derive from a human donor with acute or convalescent COVID-19. The donor label of this sample is uncertain.

V and J are TRBV6-5 and TRBJ1-1; a possible D gene is TRBD1 (5 bases). With 2 bases removed from V and 5 bases from J, the gap between germline ends came to 9 bases. The CDR3 extends over 13 amino acids. Germline V lookup: CDR1 MNHEY, CDR2 SVGAGI. CDR3 nucleotides: TGTGCCAGCAGTTACAGCGGGGGAACTGAAGCTTTCTTT. Its translation is CASSYSGGTEAFF.

The J gene is TRBJ2-3, the V gene TRBV5-1; tentative D call: TRBD1 (6 bases). Germline CDR1 SGHRS, CDR2 YFSETQ. The CDR3 runs to 15 residues. Trimming shortened V by 4 bases and J by 1 base, and 13 bases separated the two germline ends. The chain's CDR3 is CASSVRGPGTDTQYF. CDR3 in DNA: TGCGCCAGCAGCGTCAGGGGCCCCGGCACAGATACGCAGTATTTT. Variable domain in full (rest from reference TRBV5-1 and TRBJ2-3): KAGVTQTPRYLIKTRGQQVTLSCSPISGHRSVSWYQQTPGQGLQFLFEYFSETQRNKGNFPGRFSGRQFSNSRSEMNVSTLELGDSALYLCASSVRGPGTDTQYFGPGTRLTVL.

This rearrangement joins TRBV9 to TRBJ1-2; TRBD1 aligns across 7 bases. The CDR3 totals 14 residues. The trim removed 4 bases at V and 0 bases at J, leaving 3 bases unmatched. The germline V gene encodes CDR1 SGDLS and CDR2 YYNGEE. CDR3 sequence reads: CASSPDRANYGYTF. The DNA for the CDR3 is TGTGCCAGCAGCCCCGACAGGGCTAACTATGGCTACACCTTC.

This clone was counted a few times. The rearrangement uses TRBV6-6 and TRBJ1-3, with 7 positions matching TRBD1. Germline-derived CDR1 and CDR2 are MNHNY and SVGAGI (reference sequence). There are 14 residues in the CDR3. V dropped 8 bases and J dropped 4; count of bases not matched to a gene: 8. The CDR3, as DNA: TGTGCCAGCGGTCGGACAGGAGCGGGAAACACCATATATTTT. This encodes CASGRTGAGNTIYF.

This clone has just one count. This sequence joins TRBV28 and TRBJ1-1; D gene unclear. This CDR3 is 16 amino acids long. V shed 4 bases and J shed 3 bases, with 18 bases lying between them. Germline V lookup: CDR1 MDHEN, CDR2 SYDVKM. The CDR3 here is CASSSVSSPKDTEAFF. As DNA, the CDR3 is TGTGCCAGCAGTTCCGTTAGCAGTCCGAAGGACACTGAAGCTTTCTTT. Using reference TRBV28 and TRBJ1-1 for the parts outside the CDR3, the full variable domain is DVKVTQSSRYLVKRTGEKVFLECVQDMDHENMFWYRQDPGLGLRLIYFSYDVKMKEKGDIPEGYSVSREKKERFSLILESASTNQTSMYLCASSSVSSPKDTEAFFGQGTRLTVV.

V is TRBV11-2 and J is TRBJ1-2, with D perhaps TRBD1 (5 bases). This CDR3 has 12 residues. The germline gives CDR1 SGHAT, CDR2 FQNNGV. V was shortened by 8 bases and J by 8 bases, with 15 bases between the two germline ends. The CDR3 DNA reads as TGTGCCAGCCGGTCGACAGCGAGCGGCTACACCTTC. This gives the protein CASRSTASGYTF.

This clone was counted a few times. The J gene is TRBJ1-6, the V gene TRBV2; unclear D gene. The CDR3 runs 13 residues. V gave up 7 bases and J gave up 7 bases, with 11 bases separating them. The V gene's germline CDR1 is SNHLY and CDR2 FYNNEI. CDR3 amino acids: CASKSRENSPLHF. Here the CDR3 DNA reads TGTGCCAGCAAGTCCCGGGAAAATTCACCCCTCCACTTT.

This chain uses TRBV28 with TRBJ1-4; no clear D. The V gene lost 6 bases and the J gene lost 0 bases, with 5 bases spanning the gap. Germline CDR1 is MDHEN and CDR2 is SYDVKM. This CDR3 is built from 13 residues. CDR3 in amino acids: CASSTATNEKLFF. For the CDR3, the DNA is TGTGCCAGCAGCACAGCAACTAATGAAAAACTGTTTTTT.

The chain couples TRBV3-1 (or the pseudogene TRBV3-2) to TRBJ2-2, with 12 bases matching TRBD2. After removal of 4 bases from V and 4 bases from J, the junction contained 4 bases not matched to a gene. Germline-derived CDR1 and CDR2 are LGHDT and YNNKEL (reference sequence). The CDR3 totals 16 residues. In DNA, the CDR3 is TGTGCCAGCAGCCCATGGACTAGCGGGGTCACCGGGGAGCTGTTTTTT. Encoded protein: CASSPWTSGVTGELFF.

V usage is TRBV7-6 and J usage is TRBJ2-3, with 10 bases that match TRBD2. This CDR3 region has 17 residues. After removal of 0 bases from V and 0 bases from J, the junction contained 3 bases not matched to a gene. The germline CDR1 and CDR2 sequences are SGHVS and FNYEAQ. The CDR3 reads CASSLASGGLSTDTQYF. The CDR3 bases are TGTGCCAGCAGCTTAGCTAGCGGGGGGCTAAGCACAGATACGCAGTATTTT.

The chain has TRBV1 and TRBJ2-7; TRBD1 is taken as the D call from the table, unchecked against the DNA. TRBV1 is described as a pseudogene. The CDR3 has 18 amino acids. CDR3 loop: CTSSQNPTDRSISYEQYV. DNA for the CDR3: TGCACCAGCAGCCAAAACCCAACCGACAGATCAATCTCCTACGAGCAGTACGTC.

The rearrangement uses TRBV4-1 and TRBJ2-2, with D maybe TRBD2 (5 bases). V was clipped by 3 bases and J by 7 bases, with 15 bases between them. CDR1 MGHRA and CDR2 YSYEKL come from the germline V gene. The CDR3 has 15 residues. The CDR3 nucleotides read TGCGCCAGCAGCCATCCCGAGCGGCCGGGCGGGGAGCTGTTTTTT. It codes for CASSHPERPGGELFF.

The CDR3 loop reads CASSSGLAGEQFF. The CDR3 nucleotides are TGTGCCAGCAGCTCGGGACTAGCGGGGGAACAGTTCTTC. The chain uses TRBV7-3 and TRBJ2-1, with 14 bases lining up with TRBD2. The CDR3 spans 13 residues. Germline CDR1 is SGHTA and CDR2 is FQGTGA. Losses at the gene ends were 4 bases for V and 13 bases for J; bases not matched to a gene: 3.

The chain is built from TRBV9 and TRBJ2-1; 8 bases align to TRBD2. The CDR3 loop spans 15 amino acids. Per germline, CDR1 SGDLS and CDR2 YYNGEE. After removal of 1 base from V and 8 bases from J, the junction contained 8 bases not matched to a gene. CDR3 sequence reads: CASSVLSGGYDEQFF. Written as DNA, the CDR3 is TGTGCCAGCAGCGTACTAAGCGGGGGTTACGATGAGCAGTTCTTC. Drawing the rest from reference TRBV9 and TRBJ2-1, the complete variable domain is DSGVTQTPKHLITATGQRVTLRCSPRSGDLSVYWYQQSLDQGLQFLIQYYNGEERAKGNILERFSAQQFPDLHSELNLSSLELGDSALYFCASSVLSGGYDEQFFGPGTRLTVL.

The chain joins TRBV15 to TRBJ2-1; D is unresolved. The CDR3 sequence is 15 residues long. CDR1 and CDR2 from the germline V gene are LNHNV and YYDKDF (reference sequence). Trimming removed 1 base from V and 0 bases from J, with 7 bases in between. CDR3 protein: CATSRARSSYNEQFF. As DNA, the CDR3 is TGTGCCACCAGCAGAGCACGGAGCTCCTACAATGAGCAGTTCTTC.

This clone was seen only once. V is TRBV3-1 (or the pseudogene TRBV3-2) and J is TRBJ2-3, with D hard to call. Germline CDR1 LGHDT, CDR2 YNNKEL (reference sequence). The CDR3 extends over 12 amino acids. V gave up 3 bases and J gave up 9 bases, with 10 bases separating them. The CDR3, as DNA: TGTGCCAGCAGCCACCTCCTAGAAACGCAGTATTTT. It translates to CASSHLLETQYF.

CDR3 in DNA: TGCGCCAGCCGGGACAGGGGTGGGGACACCATATATTTT. Protein sequence: CASRDRGGDTIYF. V is TRBV4-1 and J is TRBJ1-3; 10 bases match TRBD1. CDR1 MGHRA and CDR2 YSYEKL come from the germline V gene. J lost 8 bases, V lost 8 bases, and 6 bases had no gene match. This CDR3 has 13 residues.

The genes are TRBV5-1 and TRBJ1-1, with D unresolved. CDR1 is SGHRS, CDR2 YFSETQ, per germline. The CDR3 runs to 14 residues. The V gene lost 0 bases and the J gene lost 5 bases, with 11 bases spanning the gap. CDR3: CASSLGSRRTEAFF. The CDR3 DNA is TGCGCCAGCAGCTTGGGGTCCAGGAGGACTGAAGCTTTCTTT.

This clone showed up just a few times. The chain combines TRBV5-1 with TRBJ1-4; tentative D call: TRBD1 (5 bases). This CDR3 has 13 residues. CDR1 and CDR2 (germline): SGHRS, YFSETQ. Trimming cost V 4 bases and J 5 bases, with 9 bases left between them. CDR3 sequence reads: CASSARGNEKLFF. DNA of the CDR3: TGCGCCAGCAGCGCCCGGGGGAATGAAAAACTGTTTTTT.

The chain links TRBV24-1 to TRBJ1-1; the D is unclear. The V and J ends lost 7 bases and 0 bases respectively, with 8 bases between them. CDR1 is KGHDR and CDR2 is SFDVKD in the germline V gene. The CDR3 contains 13 residues. The CDR3 nucleotides read TGTGCCACCAGCCGGGGATTGAACACTGAAGCTTTCTTT. Protein: CATSRGLNTEAFF.

This clone was picked up one time. The rearrangement uses TRBV14 and TRBJ1-1; no definite D call. The V end lost 0 bases, the J end lost 2 bases, and 10 bases lay between the germline ends. Germline lookup yields CDR1 SGHDN and CDR2 FVKESK. The CDR3 sequence is 15 residues long. In nucleotides, the CDR3 is TGTGCCAGCAGCCAAGACGGGAGGCGAAACACTGAAGCTTTCTTT. Protein product: CASSQDGRRNTEAFF.

This rearrangement joins TRBV2 to TRBJ1-3; 9 bases line up with TRBD1. The CDR3 runs to 14 residues. Trimming removed 6 bases from V and 4 bases from J; junction bases left unmatched: 4. Germline values: CDR1 SNHLY, CDR2 FYNNEI. CDR3 coding DNA: TGTGCCAGCAGGACACAGGGGGCCGGAAACACCATATATTTT. Translated, it gives CASRTQGAGNTIYF.

V gene TRBV18 combines with J gene TRBJ2-2; the D gene is possibly TRBD1 (6 bases). CDR1 is KGHSH, CDR2 LQKENI, per germline. The V end lost 2 bases, the J end lost 4 bases, and 11 bases lay between the germline ends. The length of the CDR3 is 15 residues. Written as DNA, the CDR3 is TGTGCCAGCTCACCAAGCATCAGGGGCACCGGGGAGCTGTTTTTT. It encodes CASSPSIRGTGELFF.

The J gene is TRBJ2-7, the V gene TRBV2; 12 bases map to TRBD2. CDR1 and CDR2 from the germline V gene are SNHLY and FYNNEI. This CDR3 comprises 13 residues. The trim removed 7 bases at V and 7 bases at J, leaving 5 bases unmatched. The CDR3 region is CASIGLAGREQYV. Written as DNA, the CDR3 is TGTGCCAGCATCGGACTAGCGGGGAGGGAGCAGTACGTC.

V usage is TRBV10-1 and J usage is TRBJ2-5; TRBD2 matches 11 bases. CDR1 and CDR2 (germline): WNHNN, SYGVQD (reference sequence). The CDR3 has 16 residues. V lost 6 bases and J lost 1; bases outside the gene matches: 7. The CDR3 protein is CASRVSGGGAQETQYF. For the CDR3, the DNA is TGCGCCAGCAGGGTTAGCGGGGGGGGAGCCCAAGAGACCCAGTACTTC.

This clone was observed a handful of times. The chain is built from TRBV18 and TRBJ1-1; maybe TRBD1 (5 bases). Trimming pared 2 bases from V and 1 base from J, leaving 8 bases between. Germline V lookup: CDR1 KGHSH, CDR2 LQKENI. The CDR3 totals 14 residues. CDR3 protein: CASSPGAQNTEAFF. Here the CDR3 DNA reads TGTGCCAGCTCACCAGGGGCCCAGAACACTGAAGCTTTCTTT.